One sample yielded the 11 T cell receptor beta chains listed below, sequenced in a study of T cells in Graves' hyperthyroidism and ophthalmopathy (dated by TCRdb to between 2018 and 2021). The library was prepared using multiplex PCR. TCRdb lists the instrument as Illumina HiSeq 2000. TCR beta CDR3 regions were amplified from RNA transcripts. A first-round RT-PCR of the TCR CDR3 used the HTBI primer set with the Qiagen OneStep RT-PCR kit. In TCRdb, the public reads were trimmed at Q25 with fastp and aligned with MiXCR, with productive beta chains retained. Rows are combined by CDR3 protein, so each entry shows the most common genes and DNA. The sample data list over 500,000 distinct CDR3 sequences, and roughly 16% of these were observed just once. The leading ten clones occupy less than 30% of the sample. Sequenced sample: blood. These receptors were collected from a woman in her twenties or thirties with Graves' ophthalmopathy.

The chain combines TRBV20-1 with TRBJ2-1, with D uncertain. Germline V gene sequence: CDR1 DFQATT, CDR2 SNEGSKA (reference sequence). Deletions cut 3 bases from V and 1 base from J, with 10 bases between. This CDR3 has 14 residues. CDR3 nucleotides: TGCAGTGCTAGTCACCCTCAATCCTACAATGAGCAGTTCTTC. Its protein is CSASHPQSYNEQFF.

Many counts were recorded for this clonotype. The chain links TRBV28 to TRBJ1-6; 12 nucleotides agree with TRBD1. Germline CDR1 and CDR2: MDHEN and SYDVKM. This CDR3 comprises 19 residues. Unmatched junction bases numbered 14, after V lost 5 bases and J lost 6 bases. This chain's CDR3 is CASSPSLHGDRGLNSPLHF. The CDR3 nucleotides are TGTGCCAGCAGTCCCTCGCTTCACGGGGACAGGGGGCTTAATTCACCCCTCCACTTT.

The table lists this clonotype with many counts. This rearrangement joins TRBV30 to TRBJ2-7; 7 bases are a match to TRBD1. The CDR3 is made up of 13 amino acids. The ends lost 5 bases at V and 3 bases at J; junction bases unmatched: 7. Germline lookup yields CDR1 GTSNPN and CDR2 SVGIG (reference sequence). CDR3 residues: CAWGRGGNYEQYF. The CDR3 nucleotides are TGTGCCTGGGGGAGAGGGGGCAACTACGAGCAGTACTTC.

The sample holds many counts of this clonotype. The CDR3 loop reads CASSPTPGRGNTGELFF. The DNA of the CDR3 is TGTGCCAGCAGTCCAACGCCGGGACGGGGGAACACCGGGGAGCTGTTTTTT. V gene TRBV28 combines with J gene TRBJ2-2, with D perhaps given as TRBD1 or TRBD2 (5 bases each). CDR1 and CDR2 from the germline V gene are MDHEN and SYDVKM. V was cut by 5 bases and J by 1 base, with 17 bases left in between. This CDR3 spans 17 amino acids.

V gene TRBV6-1 combines with J gene TRBJ1-1; D is ambiguous. Germline V gene lookup returns CDR1 MNHNS and CDR2 SASEGT. Trimming removed 5 bases from V and 1 base from J, with 8 bases in between. This CDR3 contains 13 residues. The CDR3 protein is CASSLIGNTEAFF. Here the CDR3 DNA reads TGTGCCAGCAGTTTGATAGGGAACACTGAAGCTTTCTTT.

This clonotype was detected only a few times. This rearrangement joins TRBV29-1 to TRBJ1-2; D remains ambiguous. CDR1 and CDR2 (germline): SQVTM, ANQGSEA. CDR3 length: 14 residues. The V end lost 0 bases, the J end lost 6 bases, and 14 bases lay between the germline ends. CDR3 nucleotide sequence: TGCAGCGTTGAAGATTGGGAGGAGAAAGATGGCTACACCTTC. This gives the protein CSVEDWEEKDGYTF.

Worth noting for this clonotype: At one boundary the junction diverges from the germline segment, which might be a read error. The chain carries TRBV6-2 or TRBV6-3 and TRBJ2-7; D call uncertain. Germline CDR1 MNHEY, CDR2 SVGEGT. The CDR3 length is 15 residues. Here the CDR3 reads CDSSYSSKGSGEQYF. CDR3 bases: TGTGACAGCAGTTACTCAAGTAAGGGTTCGGGCGAGCAGTACTTC.

Turning to this clonotype: An end of the junction does not agree with germline; a read error may underlie this. The V and J genes are TRBV13 and TRBJ1-1; 8 bases map to TRBD1. The CDR3 has 12 residues. Per the germline V gene, CDR1 is PRHDT and CDR2 is FYEKMQ (reference sequence). CDR3 coding DNA: TGTGCCGGCAGCTTAGGACAGGGTGAAGCTTTCTTT. As protein: CAGSLGQGEAFF.

This clonotype was observed many times. The V call is TRBV20-1, the J call TRBJ2-5, with D possibly being TRBD1 (5 bases). Germline values: CDR1 DFQATT, CDR2 SNEGSKA (reference sequence). The ends were cut back, 3 bases at V and 1 base at J, with 12 bases in the middle. This CDR3 is 14 amino acids long. In DNA form, the CDR3 reads TGCAGTGCTAGCCCTACAGGAATCCAAGAGACCCAGTACTTC. Its protein product is CSASPTGIQETQYF.

This clonotype was picked up many times. The genes are TRBV20-1 and TRBJ2-5; unclear D gene. Trimming left V 4 bases short and J 2 bases short, with 5 bases between. The CDR3 contains 11 residues. The germline V gene encodes CDR1 DFQATT and CDR2 SNEGSKA (reference sequence). CDR3 nucleotides: TGCAGTGCTACAGAACAAGAGACCCAGTACTTC. Protein: CSATEQETQYF.

In its sample, this clonotype was seen many times. This rearrangement joins TRBV7-2 to TRBJ1-3; tentative D call: TRBD1 (6 bases). The V gene lost 7 bases and the J gene lost 5 bases, with 15 bases spanning the gap. The CDR3 sequence is 14 residues long. In germline, CDR1 is SGHTA, CDR2 FQGNSA. CDR3 loop: CASTISRGRNTIYF. The CDR3 region has the DNA TGTGCCAGCACCATTAGCAGGGGTAGAAACACCATATATTTT.